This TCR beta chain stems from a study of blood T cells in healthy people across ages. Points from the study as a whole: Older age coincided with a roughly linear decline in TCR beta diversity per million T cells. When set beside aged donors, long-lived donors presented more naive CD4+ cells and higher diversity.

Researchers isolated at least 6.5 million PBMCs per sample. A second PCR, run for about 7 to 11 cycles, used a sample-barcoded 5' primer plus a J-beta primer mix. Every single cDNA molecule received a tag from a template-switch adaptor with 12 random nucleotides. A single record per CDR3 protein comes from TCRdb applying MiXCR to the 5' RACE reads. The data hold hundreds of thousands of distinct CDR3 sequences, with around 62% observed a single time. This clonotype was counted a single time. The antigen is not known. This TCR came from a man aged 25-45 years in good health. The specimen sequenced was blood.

The CDR3 sequence: CSVEGVRGQARYEQYF. In DNA form, the CDR3 reads TGCAGCGTTGAAGGGGTCAGGGGACAGGCACGCTACGAGCAGTACTTC. The chain joins TRBV29-1 to TRBJ2-7; 8 bases line up with TRBD1. The CDR3 length is 16 residues. The ends lost 1 base at V and 3 bases at J; junction bases unmatched: 11. Per the germline V gene, CDR1 is SQVTM and CDR2 is ANQGSEA.